This T cell receptor beta chain was sequenced during a study of post-analysis software for immune sequencing data. Across the whole study: The study covered relapsing-remitting, secondary progressive and progressive-relapsing courses of multiple sclerosis.

Researchers reported that TCR beta cDNA libraries carried unique molecular identifiers. cDNA molecules numbering 450,000 to 650,000 came from roughly 1 to 10 million T cells. TCRdb re-called the PCR reads with MiXCR, one entry per CDR3 protein. This sample has 350,000 to 450,000 distinct CDR3 sequences; less than 40% occur once, and the top ten carry approximately 7.6%. Study-wide findings and caveats: With F measure, samples from one preparation batch clustered together strongly. Normalized Chao1 diversity in multiple sclerosis patients fell significantly below that of controls.

As concerns this clonotype: The antigen is undetermined.

The sequenced sample consisted of blood. This TCR was sampled from a girl aged 2 to 10 with multiple sclerosis.

This chain's CDR3 is CASSLMALNQPQHF. CDR3 nucleotides: TGTGCCAGCAGCTTAATGGCACTGAATCAGCCCCAGCATTTT. The chain is built from TRBV7-8 and TRBJ1-5, with no clear D. V was cut by 2 bases and J by 4 bases, with 9 bases left in between. This CDR3 has 14 amino acids. CDR1 is SGHVS and CDR2 is FQNEAQ in the germline V gene.